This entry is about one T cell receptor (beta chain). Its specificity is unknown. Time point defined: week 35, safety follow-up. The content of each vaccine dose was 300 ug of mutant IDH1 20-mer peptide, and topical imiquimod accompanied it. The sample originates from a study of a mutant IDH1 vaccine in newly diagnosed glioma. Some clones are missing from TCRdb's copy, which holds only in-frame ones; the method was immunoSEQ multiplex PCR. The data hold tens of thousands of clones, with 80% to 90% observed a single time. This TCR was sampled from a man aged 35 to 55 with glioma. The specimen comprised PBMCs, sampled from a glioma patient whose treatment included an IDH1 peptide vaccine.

This CDR3 is CASSEYKDIYGYTF. Here the CDR3 DNA reads TGTGCCAGCAGTGAATACAAGGACATCTATGGCTACACCTTC. The chain carries TRBV25-1 and TRBJ1-2; D may be TRBD1 (5 bases). Germline loops: CDR1 MGHDK, CDR2 SYGVNS. V lost 0 bases and J 4 bases, leaving 9 bases between the germline ends. The CDR3 totals 14 residues.